Listed below are T cell receptor beta chains from one sample, sequenced in a study of cytomegalovirus exposure and HLA in healthy donors. Sequencing used immunoSEQ multiplex PCR; TCRdb keeps in-frame clones, though not all of them. Of under 150,000 clones in the sample, just under 85% were seen once. Sequencing was done on a sample of PBMCs. Receptor source: a boy aged 2-15 years in good health and CMV-seronegative. CDR3s include the opening cysteine and the closing phenylalanine or tryptophan. D genes are given only for firm matches. The listing skips clone size in some rows; elsewhere it reads once, few, many or a size class.

v_gene	abundance	d_gene	j_gene	CDR3nt	CDR3aa
TRBV5-1	NA	NA	TRBJ1-1	TGCGCCAGCTGCCTAGGGACTACGAACACTGAAGCTTTCTTT	CASCLGTTNTEAFF
TRBV7-6	NA	NA	TRBJ2-1	TGTGCCAGCAGCACTTACCAGGATGAGCAGTTCTTC	CASSTYQDEQFF
TRBV7-9	NA	NA	TRBJ2-7	TGTGCCAGCAGCCCCGGGGTCGGGTACGGCTCCTACGAGCAGTACTTC	CASSPGVGYGSYEQYF
TRBV5-1	NA	TRBD2	TRBJ2-1	TGCGCCAGCAGCTTGGGCGTAGCGGGAGTCCATGAGCAGTTCTTC	CASSLGVAGVHEQFF
TRBV7-8	NA	NA	TRBJ2-7	TGTGCCAGCAGCTGGGGGGACAGCCTCTACGAGCAGTACTTC	CASSWGDSLYEQYF
TRBV9	once	NA	TRBJ2-5	TGTGCCAGCAGTGAAGGGTGGAGGCAGGAGGAGACCCAGTACTTC	CASSEGWRQEETQYF
TRBV27	few	TRBD1	TRBJ1-2	TGTGCCAGCAGAAAAGCCCCAGGGGGACCGGAAGGATACAACTATGGCTACACCTTC	CASRKAPGGPEGYNYGYTF
TRBV27	NA	TRBD2	TRBJ2-5	TGTGCCAGCATCGGGGGGGGGACCCAGTACTTC	CASIGGGTQYF
TRBV14	NA	TRBD2	TRBJ2-1	TGTGCCAGCAGCCAAGACGGGCTAGCGGGGGCCTACAGTGAGCAGTTCTTC	CASSQDGLAGAYSEQFF
TRBV5-1	NA	NA	TRBJ2-1	TGCGCCACCTCACCGAGGACAGACTACAATGAGCAGTTCTTC	CATSPRTDYNEQFF
TRBV11-1	NA	NA	TRBJ2-7	TGTGCCAGCAGCTTAGGCAGGGTGAAGTTCGAGCAGTACTTC	CASSLGRVKFEQYF
TRBV2	NA	TRBD1	TRBJ2-2	TGTGCCAGCAGTGAGATAGGACAGGGGAGAACCGGGGAGCTGTTTTTT	CASSEIGQGRTGELFF
TRBV6-1	few	NA	TRBJ1-5	TGTGCCAGCAGTGATGAGAGTTATAGCAATCAGCCCCAGCATTTT	CASSDESYSNQPQHF
TRBV19	NA	TRBD1	TRBJ1-1	TGTGCCAGTAGTAGCCGACAGGGTGAAACTGAAGCTTTCTTT	CASSSRQGETEAFF
TRBV7-6	NA	NA	TRBJ2-1	TGTGCCAGCAGCTCGAGCTCCTACAATGAGCAGTTCTTC	CASSSSSYNEQFF
TRBV27	NA	NA	TRBJ2-2	TGTGCCAGCAGTTTACAACGGACAGTTATGAACACCGGGGAGCTGTTTTTT	CASSLQRTVMNTGELFF
TRBV5-1	NA	TRBD1	TRBJ2-6	TGCGCCAGCAGGGAAATTTACAGGGGGTCTGGGGCCAACGTCCTGACTTTC	CASREIYRGSGANVLTF
TRBV6-4	NA	TRBD1	TRBJ2-1	TGTGCCAGCAGCCCCGGGACAGGGGGCGATGAGCAGTTCTTC	CASSPGTGGDEQFF
TRBV19	NA	TRBD1	TRBJ1-5	TGTGCCAGTAGTCTGGGGACAGGGGGCAATCAGCCCCAGCATTTT	CASSLGTGGNQPQHF
TRBV6-6	NA	NA	TRBJ1-1	TGTGCCAGCAGTTATGAGATTTACACTGAAGCTTTCTTT	CASSYEIYTEAFF
TRBV6-1	NA	TRBD1	TRBJ2-5	TGTGCCAGCAGTGAATCGTTAGGGGGCCGGGAGACCCAGTACTTC	CASSESLGGRETQYF
TRBV7-9	NA	TRBD1	TRBJ2-7	TGTGCCAGCAGTTTCGACAGGGGGGGAGTCTACGAGCAGTACTTC	CASSFDRGGVYEQYF
TRBV6-4	NA	TRBD1	TRBJ1-6	TGTGCCAGCAGCAGTATAGGGGGCGATAATTCACCCCTCCACTTT	CASSSIGGDNSPLHF
TRBV6-1	medium-sized	TRBD1	TRBJ1-2	TGTGCCAGCAGTCCGGGGCCAGGGGGTAATGGCTACACCTTC	CASSPGPGGNGYTF
TRBV10-3	NA	TRBD1	TRBJ2-2	TGTGCCATCAGGACAGGGGACACCGGGGAGCTGTTTTTT	CAIRTGDTGELFF
TRBV9	NA	TRBD2	TRBJ2-1	TGTGCCAGCAGCGCGGTTGGACTAGCAGGCAATGAGCAGTTCTTC	CASSAVGLAGNEQFF
TRBV9	NA	NA	TRBJ2-3	TGTGCCAGCAGCGCGCGGGACTCAAAACGTGATACGCAGTATTTT	CASSARDSKRDTQYF
TRBV30	few	NA	TRBJ2-7	TGTGCCTGGACCGGGCCGAGAGCGGTGCAGTACTTC	CAWTGPRAVQYF